Listed below are T cell receptor beta chains from one sample, sequenced in a study of T cell responses to AZD1222 COVID-19 vaccine. Profiling relied on immunoSEQ multiplex PCR, and the TCRdb table lists in-frame clones only, not all of them. The sample consists of 250,000 to 300,000 clones, approximately 94% of them appearing once. Here the sequenced sample was peripheral blood, taken 28 days after the second AZD1222 dose. The receptors here all came from an adult who received the AZD1222 COVID-19 vaccine. The CDR3 runs from the conserved cysteine through the conserved F or W. The order of the fields is D gene, CDR3 length, V gene, J gene, CDR3 DNA, CDR3 protein. The D gene is left open where the match is weak.

NA	12	TRBV3-1/TRBV3-2	TRBJ2-1	TGTGCCAGCAGCTTCACCTACAATGAGCAGTTCTTC	CASSFTYNEQFF
NA	14	TRBV7-3	TRBJ1-1	TGTGCCAGCAGCCCGACCGCGCTAGGGGCTGAAGCTTTCTTT	CASSPTALGAEAFF
NA	14	TRBV30	TRBJ2-1	TGTGCCTGGACCGCCTTAGGGATGAGCAATGAGCAGTTCTTC	CAWTALGMSNEQFF
NA	14	TRBV11-2	TRBJ2-7	TGTGCCAGCAGCTTGGGGTCGAGGCCTTTCGAGCAGTACTTC	CASSLGSRPFEQYF
TRBD2	18	TRBV11-2	TRBJ2-7	TGTGCCAGCAGCGACAGCCGGGACTACATCCTTCCCCTCTTGGAGCAGTACTTC	CASSDSRDYILPLLEQYF
TRBD1	16	TRBV15	TRBJ1-1	TGTGCCACCAGCAGAGATTGGGGACAGGGCCCCACTGAAGCTTTCTTT	CATSRDWGQGPTEAFF
TRBD1	16	TRBV7-2	TRBJ1-2	TGTGCCAGCAGCTCTAGACCGGACAGGGCTAACTATGGCTACACCTTC	CASSSRPDRANYGYTF
NA	14	TRBV7-9	TRBJ2-7	TGTGCCAGCAGCTGGGGTGGCGGAGTCTACGAGCAGTACTTC	CASSWGGGVYEQYF
NA	14	TRBV11-1	TRBJ2-5	TGTGCCAGCAGCTTATGGTCCCTACAAGAGACCCAGTACTTC	CASSLWSLQETQYF
TRBD1	17	TRBV7-3	TRBJ2-3	TGTGCCAGCAGCTTAAACCCGGGACAGGGAAGCACAGATACGCAGTATTTT	CASSLNPGQGSTDTQYF
NA	14	TRBV10-3	TRBJ1-5	TGTGCCATCAGCCCGGACACTGATCATCAGCCCCAGCATTTT	CAISPDTDHQPQHF
NA	14	TRBV3-1/TRBV3-2	TRBJ2-2	TGTGCCAGCAGCCTGGGACAGAACACCGGGGAGCTGTTTTTT	CASSLGQNTGELFF
NA	15	TRBV9	TRBJ2-7	TGTGCCAGCAGCGATGGCGCGAGCGGTTCCTACGAGCAGTACTTC	CASSDGASGSYEQYF
TRBD2	15	TRBV19	TRBJ2-1	TGTGCCAGTAGTCCCGGACTAGCGGGACGGAATGAGCAGTTCTTC	CASSPGLAGRNEQFF
NA	16	TRBV24-1	TRBJ2-3	TGTGCCACCAGTGATTTGCCCGGTTTTAGCACAGATACGCAGTATTTT	CATSDLPGFSTDTQYF
NA	16	TRBV7-8	TRBJ1-2	TGTGCCAGCAGCCCCCCCAAGAGTGAAGGGGACTATGGCTACACCTTC	CASSPPKSEGDYGYTF
NA	13	TRBV28	TRBJ2-7	TGTGCCAGCAGTTTAGGGGGCTCCTACGAGCAGTACTTC	CASSLGGSYEQYF
NA	16	TRBV11-2	TRBJ2-1	TGTGCCAGCAGACCCCTGAGCGCGAGCTCCTACAATGAGCAGTTCTTC	CASRPLSASSYNEQFF
NA	15	TRBV4-3	TRBJ2-1	TGCGCCAGCAGCCAAGAAACGGAAACCTACAATGAGCAGTTCTTC	CASSQETETYNEQFF
NA	12	TRBV4-1	TRBJ2-1	TGCGCCAGCAGCCAAGGACGCCGTGAGCAGTTCTTC	CASSQGRREQFF
NA	13	TRBV7-3	TRBJ2-7	TGTGCGAACGGGGCCAGACATCCTTACGAGCAGTACTTC	CANGARHPYEQYF
NA	15	TRBV7-2	TRBJ2-1	TGTGCCAGCAGCTCTAGCGTTAGCTCCTACAATGAGCAGTTCTTC	CASSSSVSSYNEQFF
TRBD2	13	TRBV29-1	TRBJ2-1	TGCAGCGTTGCGGAGGGAGGGAACAATGAGCAGTTCTTC	CSVAEGGNNEQFF
TRBD2	15	TRBV9	TRBJ2-7	TGTGCCAGCAGCGTAGCTCCAGCGGGAGGTTACGAGCAGTACTTC	CASSVAPAGGYEQYF
NA	13	TRBV25-1	TRBJ2-7	TGTGCCACCCAGGGACAACCCTCCTACGAGCAGTACTTC	CATQGQPSYEQYF